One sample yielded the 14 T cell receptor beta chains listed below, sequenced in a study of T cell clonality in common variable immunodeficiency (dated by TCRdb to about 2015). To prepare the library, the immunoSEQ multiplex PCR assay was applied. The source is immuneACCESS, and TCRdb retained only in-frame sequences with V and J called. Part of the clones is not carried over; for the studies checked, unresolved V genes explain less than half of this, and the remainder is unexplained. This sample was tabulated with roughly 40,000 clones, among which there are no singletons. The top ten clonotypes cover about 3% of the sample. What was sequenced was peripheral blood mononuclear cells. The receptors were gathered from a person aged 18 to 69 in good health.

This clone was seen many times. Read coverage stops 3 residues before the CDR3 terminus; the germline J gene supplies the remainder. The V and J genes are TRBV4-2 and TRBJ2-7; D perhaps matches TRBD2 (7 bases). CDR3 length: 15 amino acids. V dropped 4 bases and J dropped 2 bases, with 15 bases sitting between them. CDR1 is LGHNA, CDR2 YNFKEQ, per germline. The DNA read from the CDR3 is TGTGCCAGCAGCCCTTGGGAGGGGGTAACCTACGAG. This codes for CASSPWEGVTYE. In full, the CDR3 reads CASSPWEGVTYEQYF.

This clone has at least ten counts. The CDR3 sequence: CASSLALTTYNEQFF. The CDR3 bases that were read are TGTGCCAGCAGCTTAGCGCTTACTACCTACAATGAG. The chain carries TRBV7-8 and TRBJ2-1; D is ambiguous. The CDR3 goes on 3 residues after the read ends, and that part is filled in from the germline J gene. The V gene lost 0 bases and the J gene lost 2 bases, with 8 bases spanning the gap. CDR1 and CDR2 from the germline V gene are SGHVS and FQNEAQ. CDR3 size: 15 residues. Complete variable domain (other parts from reference TRBV7-8 and TRBJ2-1): GAGVSQSPRYKVAKRGQDVALRCDPISGHVSLFWYQQALGQGPEFLTYFQNEAQLDKSGLPSDRFFAERPEGSVSTLKIQRTQQEDSAVYLCASSLALTTYNEQFFGPGTRLTVL.

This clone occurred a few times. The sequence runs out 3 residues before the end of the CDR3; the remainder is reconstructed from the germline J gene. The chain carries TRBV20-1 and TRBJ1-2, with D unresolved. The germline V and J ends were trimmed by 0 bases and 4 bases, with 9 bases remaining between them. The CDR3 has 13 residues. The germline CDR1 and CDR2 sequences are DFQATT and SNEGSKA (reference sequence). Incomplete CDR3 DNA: TGCAGTGCTAGAGATCCGTCGGGCTATGGC. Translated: CSARDPSGYG. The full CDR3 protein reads CSARDPSGYGYTF.

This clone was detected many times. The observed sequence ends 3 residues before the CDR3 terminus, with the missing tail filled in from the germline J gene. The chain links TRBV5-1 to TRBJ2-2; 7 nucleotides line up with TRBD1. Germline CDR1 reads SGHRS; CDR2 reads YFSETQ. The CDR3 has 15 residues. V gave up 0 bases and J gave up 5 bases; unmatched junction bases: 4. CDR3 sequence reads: CASSLAGTETGELFF. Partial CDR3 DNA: TGCGCCAGCAGCTTGGCCGGGACAGAAACCGGGGAG.

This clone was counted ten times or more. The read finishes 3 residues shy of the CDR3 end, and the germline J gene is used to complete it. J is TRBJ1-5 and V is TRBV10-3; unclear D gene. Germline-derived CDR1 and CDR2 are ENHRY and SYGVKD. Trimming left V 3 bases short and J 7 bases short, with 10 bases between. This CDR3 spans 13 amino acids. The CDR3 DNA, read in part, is TGTGCCATCAGTGAACTTCCTGCACAGCCC. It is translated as CAISELPAQP. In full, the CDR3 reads CAISELPAQPQHF.

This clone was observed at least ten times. CDR3 in amino acids: CASSALDNTGELFF. CDR3 bases read: TGTGCCAGCAGTGCTCTAGACAACACCGGGGAG. The V gene is TRBV2, the J gene TRBJ2-2; no definite D call. The DNA ends 3 residues before the CDR3 does, and the rest of the CDR3 is filled in from the germline J gene. The CDR3 totals 14 residues. Looked up from germline, CDR1 is SNHLY and CDR2 is FYNNEI. The ends were cut back, 4 bases at V and 2 bases at J, with 8 bases in the middle.

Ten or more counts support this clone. CDR3: CASSRSQGYGYTF. CDR3 DNA (partial): TGCGCCAGCAGCCGATCCCAGGGGTATGGC. The rearrangement joins TRBV5-1 to TRBJ1-2; TRBD1 might be the D (6 bases). The read terminates 3 residues ahead of where the CDR3 ends, so the germline J gene completes it. The V end was cut by 4 bases, the J end by 5 bases, with 12 bases between. In germline, CDR1 is SGHRS, CDR2 YFSETQ. The CDR3 runs 13 residues.

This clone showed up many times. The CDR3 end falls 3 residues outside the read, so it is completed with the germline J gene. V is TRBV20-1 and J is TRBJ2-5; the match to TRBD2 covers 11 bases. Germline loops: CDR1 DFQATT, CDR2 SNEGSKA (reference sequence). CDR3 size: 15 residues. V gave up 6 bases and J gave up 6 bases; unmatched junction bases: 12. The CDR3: CSAFPTSGVMKTQYF. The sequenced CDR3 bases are TGCAGTGCCTTCCCGACTAGCGGGGTAATGAAGACC.

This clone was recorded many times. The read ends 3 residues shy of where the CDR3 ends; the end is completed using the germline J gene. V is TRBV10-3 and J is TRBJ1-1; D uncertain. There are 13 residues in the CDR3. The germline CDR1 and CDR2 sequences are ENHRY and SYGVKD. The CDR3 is CATKPDTVREAFF. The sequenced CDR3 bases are TGTGCCACCAAGCCAGACACTGTCAGGGAA.

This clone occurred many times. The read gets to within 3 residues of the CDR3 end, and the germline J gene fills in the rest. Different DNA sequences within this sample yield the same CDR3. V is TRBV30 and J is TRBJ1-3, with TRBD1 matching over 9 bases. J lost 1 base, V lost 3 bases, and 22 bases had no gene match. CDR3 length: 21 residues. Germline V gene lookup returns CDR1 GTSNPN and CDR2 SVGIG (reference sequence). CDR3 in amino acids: CAWRIQWTGVKGSGSGNTIYF. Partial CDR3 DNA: TGTGCCTGGAGAATACAATGGACAGGGGTGAAAGGGTCAGGGTCTGGAAACACC.

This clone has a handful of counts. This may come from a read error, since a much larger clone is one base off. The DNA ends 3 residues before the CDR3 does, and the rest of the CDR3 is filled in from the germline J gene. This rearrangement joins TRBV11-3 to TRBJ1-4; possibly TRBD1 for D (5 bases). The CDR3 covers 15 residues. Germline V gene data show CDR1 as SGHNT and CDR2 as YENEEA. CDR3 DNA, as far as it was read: TGTGCCAGGCGGACAACTCGCTCTGGGGCCAACGTA. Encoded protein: CARRTTRSGANV. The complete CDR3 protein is CARRTTRSGANVLFF.

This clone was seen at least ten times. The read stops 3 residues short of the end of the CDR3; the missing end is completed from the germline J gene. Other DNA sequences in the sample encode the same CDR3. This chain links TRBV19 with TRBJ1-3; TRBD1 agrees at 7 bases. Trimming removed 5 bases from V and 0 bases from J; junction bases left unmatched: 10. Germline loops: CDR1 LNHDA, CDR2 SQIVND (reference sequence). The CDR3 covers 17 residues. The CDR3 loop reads CASSPQQGPFSGNTIYF. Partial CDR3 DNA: TGTGCCAGTAGTCCGCAACAGGGGCCCTTCTCTGGAAACACC. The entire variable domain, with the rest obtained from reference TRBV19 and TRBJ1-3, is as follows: DGGITQSPKYLFRKEGQNVTLSCEQNLNHDAMYWYRQDPGQGLRLIYYSQIVNDFQKGDIAEGYSVSREKKESFPLTVTSAQKNPTAFYLCASSPQQGPFSGNTIYFGEGSWLTVV.

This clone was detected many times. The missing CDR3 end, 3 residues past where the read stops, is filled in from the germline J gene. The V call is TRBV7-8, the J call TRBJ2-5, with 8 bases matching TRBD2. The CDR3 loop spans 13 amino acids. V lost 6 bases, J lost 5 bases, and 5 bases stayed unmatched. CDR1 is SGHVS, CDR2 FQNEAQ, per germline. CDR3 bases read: TGTGCCAGCAGGGGGACTAGTCGGGAGACC. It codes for CASRGTSRET. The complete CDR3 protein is CASRGTSRETQYF.

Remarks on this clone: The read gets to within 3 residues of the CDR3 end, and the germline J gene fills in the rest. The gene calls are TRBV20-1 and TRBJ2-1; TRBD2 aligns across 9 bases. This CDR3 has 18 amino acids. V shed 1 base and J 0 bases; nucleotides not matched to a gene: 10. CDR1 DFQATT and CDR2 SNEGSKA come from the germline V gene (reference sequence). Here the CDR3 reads CSARATISGSVSYNEQFF. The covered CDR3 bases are TGCAGTGCTAGAGCCACAATTAGCGGGAGTGTCTCCTACAATGAG.